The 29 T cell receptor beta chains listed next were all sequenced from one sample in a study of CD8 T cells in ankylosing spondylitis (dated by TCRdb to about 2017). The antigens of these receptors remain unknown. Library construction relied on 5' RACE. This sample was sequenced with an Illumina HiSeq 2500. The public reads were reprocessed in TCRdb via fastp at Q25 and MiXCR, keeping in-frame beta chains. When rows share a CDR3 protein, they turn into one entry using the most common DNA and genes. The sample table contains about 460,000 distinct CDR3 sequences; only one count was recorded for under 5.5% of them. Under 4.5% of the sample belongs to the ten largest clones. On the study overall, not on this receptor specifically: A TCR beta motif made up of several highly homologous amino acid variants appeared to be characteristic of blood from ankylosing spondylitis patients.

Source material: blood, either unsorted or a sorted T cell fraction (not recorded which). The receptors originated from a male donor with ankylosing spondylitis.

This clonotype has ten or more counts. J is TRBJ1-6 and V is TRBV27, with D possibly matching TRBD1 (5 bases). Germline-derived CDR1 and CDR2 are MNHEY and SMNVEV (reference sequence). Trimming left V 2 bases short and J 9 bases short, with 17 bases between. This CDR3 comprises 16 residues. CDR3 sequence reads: CASSLGAGWTGSPLHF. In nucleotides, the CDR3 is TGTGCCAGCAGTTTAGGGGCAGGGTGGACTGGTTCACCCCTCCACTTT.

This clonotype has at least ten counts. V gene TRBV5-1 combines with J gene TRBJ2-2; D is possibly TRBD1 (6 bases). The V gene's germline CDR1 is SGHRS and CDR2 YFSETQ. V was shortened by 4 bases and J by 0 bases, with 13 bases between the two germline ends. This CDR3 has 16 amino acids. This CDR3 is CASSPGQFANTGELFF. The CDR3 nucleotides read TGCGCCAGCAGCCCCGGACAGTTCGCGAACACCGGGGAGCTGTTTTTT.

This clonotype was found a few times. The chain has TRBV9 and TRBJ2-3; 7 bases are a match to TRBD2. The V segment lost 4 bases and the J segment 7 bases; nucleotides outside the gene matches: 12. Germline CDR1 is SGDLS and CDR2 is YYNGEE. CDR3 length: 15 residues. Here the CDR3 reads CASSPHRLAANTQYF. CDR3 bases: TGTGCCAGCAGCCCCCACCGGCTAGCGGCTAATACGCAGTATTTT.

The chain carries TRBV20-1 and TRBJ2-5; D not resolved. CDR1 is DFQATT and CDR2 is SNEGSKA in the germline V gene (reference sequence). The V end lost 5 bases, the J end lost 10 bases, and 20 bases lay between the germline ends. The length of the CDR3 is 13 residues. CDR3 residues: CSAPTSGTSSQYF. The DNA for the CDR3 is TGCAGTGCTCCAACCTCCGGCACCTCTAGCCAGTACTTC.

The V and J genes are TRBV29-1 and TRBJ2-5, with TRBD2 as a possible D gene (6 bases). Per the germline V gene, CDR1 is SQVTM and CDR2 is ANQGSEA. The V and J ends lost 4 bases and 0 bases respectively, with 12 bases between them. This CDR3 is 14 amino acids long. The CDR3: CSVVSSAYQETQYF. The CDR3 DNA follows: TGCAGCGTTGTCTCTAGCGCGTACCAAGAGACCCAGTACTTC.

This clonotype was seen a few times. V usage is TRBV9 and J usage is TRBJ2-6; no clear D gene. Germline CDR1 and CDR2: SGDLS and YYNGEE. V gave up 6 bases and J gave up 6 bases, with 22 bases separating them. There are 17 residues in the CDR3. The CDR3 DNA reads TGTGCCAGCACCCATCCGAACCGGCACCAAGAGGCCAACGTCCTGACTTTC. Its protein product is CASTHPNRHQEANVLTF.

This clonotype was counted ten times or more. The DNA for the CDR3 is TGCGCCAGCAGCCAAGAAGATGCGGGAGGGCCGCATGAGCAGTTCTTC. Translated: CASSQEDAGGPHEQFF. The J gene is TRBJ2-1, the V gene TRBV4-3, with 9 bases fitting TRBD2. The ends lost 0 bases at V and 8 bases at J; junction bases unmatched: 8. Germline V gene data show CDR1 as LGHNA and CDR2 as YSLEER. This CDR3 is built from 16 residues.

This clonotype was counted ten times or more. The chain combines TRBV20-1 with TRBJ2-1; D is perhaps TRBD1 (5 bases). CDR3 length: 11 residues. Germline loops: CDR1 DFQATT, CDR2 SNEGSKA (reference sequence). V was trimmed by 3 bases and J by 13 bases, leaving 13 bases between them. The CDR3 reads CSASNRISQFF. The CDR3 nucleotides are TGCAGTGCTAGCAACAGGATCAGTCAGTTCTTC.

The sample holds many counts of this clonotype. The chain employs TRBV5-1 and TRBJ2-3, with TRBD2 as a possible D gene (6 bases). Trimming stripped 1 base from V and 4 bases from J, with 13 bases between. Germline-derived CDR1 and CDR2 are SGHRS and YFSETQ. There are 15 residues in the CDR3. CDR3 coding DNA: TGCGCCAGCAGCTTGATCAGTCCTAGCGCAGATACGCAGTATTTT. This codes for CASSLISPSADTQYF.

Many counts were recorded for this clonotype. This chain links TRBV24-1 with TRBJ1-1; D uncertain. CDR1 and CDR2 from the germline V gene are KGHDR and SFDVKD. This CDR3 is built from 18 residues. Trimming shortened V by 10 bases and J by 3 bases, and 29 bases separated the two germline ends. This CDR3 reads CATSCLGRTWGGDTEAFF. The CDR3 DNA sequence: TGTGCCACTTCGTGCCTTGGCAGAACCTGGGGTGGGGACACTGAAGCTTTCTTT.

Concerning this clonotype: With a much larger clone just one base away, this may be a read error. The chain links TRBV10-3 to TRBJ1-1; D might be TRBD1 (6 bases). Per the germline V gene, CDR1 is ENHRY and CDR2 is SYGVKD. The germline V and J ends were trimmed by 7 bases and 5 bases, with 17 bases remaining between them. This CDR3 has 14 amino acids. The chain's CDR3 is CAITETGDQTEAFF. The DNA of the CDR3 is TGTGCCATCACAGAGACAGGCGACCAGACTGAAGCTTTCTTT.

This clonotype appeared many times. The CDR3 protein is CASSLASYQHF. CDR3 in DNA: TGTGCCAGCAGTTTAGCGTCCTACCAGCATTTT. The chain is built from TRBV12-3 or TRBV12-4 and TRBJ1-5; the D is unclear. This CDR3 has 11 amino acids. The germline V and J ends were trimmed by 0 bases and 12 bases, with 6 bases remaining between them.

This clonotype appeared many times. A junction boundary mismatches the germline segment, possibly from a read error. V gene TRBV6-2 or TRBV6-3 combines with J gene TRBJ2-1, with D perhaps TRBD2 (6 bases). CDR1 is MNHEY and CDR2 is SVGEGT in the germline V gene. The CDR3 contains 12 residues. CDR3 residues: CASSTERAPTLF. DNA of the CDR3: TGTGCCAGCAGTACAGAGCGGGCCCCCACACTCTTC.

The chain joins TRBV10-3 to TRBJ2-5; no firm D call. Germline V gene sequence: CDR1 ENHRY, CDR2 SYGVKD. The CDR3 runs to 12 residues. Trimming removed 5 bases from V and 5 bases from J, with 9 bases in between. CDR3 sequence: CAISRTLETQYF. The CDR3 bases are TGTGCCATCAGTCGAACACTGGAGACCCAGTACTTC.

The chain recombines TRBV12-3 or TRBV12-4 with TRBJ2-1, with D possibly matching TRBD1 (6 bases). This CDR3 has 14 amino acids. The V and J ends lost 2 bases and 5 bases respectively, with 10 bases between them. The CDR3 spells CASSLLQGNNEQFF. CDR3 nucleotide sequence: TGTGCCAGCAGTTTATTACAGGGCAACAATGAGCAGTTCTTC.

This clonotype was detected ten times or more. The CDR3 sequence: CSVVGLSGGRNEQFF. DNA of the CDR3: TGCAGCGTCGTGGGTCTATCCGGGGGTAGGAATGAGCAGTTCTTC. The V gene is TRBV29-1, the J gene TRBJ2-1; D is perhaps TRBD2 (6 bases). This CDR3 has 15 residues. Trimming cost V 6 bases and J 7 bases, with 22 bases left between them. From germline, CDR1 is SQVTM and CDR2 ANQGSEA.

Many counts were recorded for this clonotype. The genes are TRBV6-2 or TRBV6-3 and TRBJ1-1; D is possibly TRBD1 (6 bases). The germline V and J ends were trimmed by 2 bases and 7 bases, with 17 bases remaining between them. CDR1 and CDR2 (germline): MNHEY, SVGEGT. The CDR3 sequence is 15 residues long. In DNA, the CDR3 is TGTGCCAGCAGTTACCGACCGGGACACACTCTTGAAGCTTTCTTT. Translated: CASSYRPGHTLEAFF.

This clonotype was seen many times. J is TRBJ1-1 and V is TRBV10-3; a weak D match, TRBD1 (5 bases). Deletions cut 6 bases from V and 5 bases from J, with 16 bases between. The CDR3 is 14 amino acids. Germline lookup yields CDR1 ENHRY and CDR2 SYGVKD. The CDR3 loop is CAISFGGEDTEAFF. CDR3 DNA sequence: TGTGCCATCAGCTTTGGGGGGGAGGATACTGAAGCTTTCTTT.

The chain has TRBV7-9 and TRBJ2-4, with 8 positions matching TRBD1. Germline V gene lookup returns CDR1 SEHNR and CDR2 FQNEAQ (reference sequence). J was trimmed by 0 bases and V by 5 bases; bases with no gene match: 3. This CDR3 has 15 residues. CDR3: CASSRGQGAKNIQYF. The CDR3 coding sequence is TGTGCCAGCAGCCGCGGACAGGGAGCCAAAAACATTCAGTACTTC.

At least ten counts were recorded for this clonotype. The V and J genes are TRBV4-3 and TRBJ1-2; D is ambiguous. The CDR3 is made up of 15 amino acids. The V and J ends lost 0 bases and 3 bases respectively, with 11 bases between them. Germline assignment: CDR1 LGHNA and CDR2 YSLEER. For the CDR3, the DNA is TGCGCCAGCAGCCAAGACAGTAGAACTCACTATGGCTACACCTTC. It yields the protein CASSQDSRTHYGYTF.

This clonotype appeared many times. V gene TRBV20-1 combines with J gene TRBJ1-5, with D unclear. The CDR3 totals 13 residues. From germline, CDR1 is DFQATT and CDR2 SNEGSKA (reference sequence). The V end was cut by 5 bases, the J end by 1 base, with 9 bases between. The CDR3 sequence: CSAGGWSNQPQHF. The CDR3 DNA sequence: TGCAGTGCTGGCGGTTGGAGCAATCAGCCCCAGCATTTT.

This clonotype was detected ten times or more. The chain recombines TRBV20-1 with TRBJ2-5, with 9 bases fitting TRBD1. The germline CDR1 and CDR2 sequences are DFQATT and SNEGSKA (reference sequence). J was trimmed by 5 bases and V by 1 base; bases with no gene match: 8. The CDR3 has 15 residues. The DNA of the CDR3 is TGCAGTGCTAGAGGGGGACAGGGAATGGGGGAGACCCAGTACTTC. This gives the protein CSARGGQGMGETQYF.

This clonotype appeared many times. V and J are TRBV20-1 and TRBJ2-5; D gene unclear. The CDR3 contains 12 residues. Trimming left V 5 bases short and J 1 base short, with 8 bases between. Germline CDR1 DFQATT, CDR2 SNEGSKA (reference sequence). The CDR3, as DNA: TGCAGTGCTCTCCGGCCCCAAGAGACCCAGTACTTC. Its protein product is CSALRPQETQYF.

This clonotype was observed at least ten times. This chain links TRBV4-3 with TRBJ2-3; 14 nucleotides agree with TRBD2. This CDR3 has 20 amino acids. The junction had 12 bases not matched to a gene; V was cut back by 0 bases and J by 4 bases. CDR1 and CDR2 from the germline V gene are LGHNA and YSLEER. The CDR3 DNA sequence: TGCGCCAGCAGCCAAGATTTCGGGACTAGCGGGGGCTTGGGGTCAGATACGCAGTATTTT. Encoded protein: CASSQDFGTSGGLGSDTQYF.

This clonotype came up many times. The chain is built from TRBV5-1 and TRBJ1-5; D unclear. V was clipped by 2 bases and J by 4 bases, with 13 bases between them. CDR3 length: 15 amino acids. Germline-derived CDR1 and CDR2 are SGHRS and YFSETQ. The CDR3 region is CASSFDGRFNQPQHF. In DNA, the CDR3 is TGCGCCAGCAGCTTTGACGGACGGTTTAATCAGCCCCAGCATTTT.

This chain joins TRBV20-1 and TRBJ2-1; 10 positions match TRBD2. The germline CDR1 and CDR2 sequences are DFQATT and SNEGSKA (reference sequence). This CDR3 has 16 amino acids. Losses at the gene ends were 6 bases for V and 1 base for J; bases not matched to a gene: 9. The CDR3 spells CSAKGVAGGSYNEQFF. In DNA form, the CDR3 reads TGCAGTGCCAAGGGGGTAGCGGGGGGATCCTACAATGAGCAGTTCTTC.

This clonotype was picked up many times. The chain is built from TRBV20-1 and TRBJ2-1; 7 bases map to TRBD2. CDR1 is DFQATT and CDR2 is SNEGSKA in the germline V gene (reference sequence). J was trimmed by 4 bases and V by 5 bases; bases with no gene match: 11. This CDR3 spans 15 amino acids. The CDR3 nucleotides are TGCAGTGCTCACGAAGCGGGAAAGGGATACAATGAGCAGTTCTTC. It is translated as CSAHEAGKGYNEQFF.

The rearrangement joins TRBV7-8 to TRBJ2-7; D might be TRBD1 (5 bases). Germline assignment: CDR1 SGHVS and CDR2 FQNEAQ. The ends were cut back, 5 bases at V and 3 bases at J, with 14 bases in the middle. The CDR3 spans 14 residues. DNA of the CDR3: TGTGCCAGCAGCCGAAGACTTCAGGGCTACGAGCAGTACTTC. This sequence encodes CASSRRLQGYEQYF.

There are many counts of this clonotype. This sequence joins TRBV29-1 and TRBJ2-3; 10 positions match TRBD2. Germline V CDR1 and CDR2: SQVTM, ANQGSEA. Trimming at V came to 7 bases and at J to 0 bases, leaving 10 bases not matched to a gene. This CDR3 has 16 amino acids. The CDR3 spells CSASRTSGKSTDTQYF. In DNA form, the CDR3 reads TGCAGCGCCTCGAGGACTAGCGGTAAAAGCACAGATACGCAGTATTTT.